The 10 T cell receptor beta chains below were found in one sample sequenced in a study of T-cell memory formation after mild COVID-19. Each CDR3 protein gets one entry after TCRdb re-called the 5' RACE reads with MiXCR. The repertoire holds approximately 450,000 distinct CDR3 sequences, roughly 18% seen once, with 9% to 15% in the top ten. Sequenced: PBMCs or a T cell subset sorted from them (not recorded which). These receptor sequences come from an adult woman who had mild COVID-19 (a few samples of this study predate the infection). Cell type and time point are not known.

As DNA, the CDR3 is TGTGCCAGCAGTTTCAGCGTTATACTGGGAAGGTACGAGCAGTACTTC. It encodes CASSFSVILGRYEQYF. The gene calls are TRBV28 and TRBJ2-7; D uncertain. The CDR3 has 16 residues. V was cut by 3 bases and J by 4 bases, with 19 bases left in between. Germline V gene data show CDR1 as MDHEN and CDR2 as SYDVKM.

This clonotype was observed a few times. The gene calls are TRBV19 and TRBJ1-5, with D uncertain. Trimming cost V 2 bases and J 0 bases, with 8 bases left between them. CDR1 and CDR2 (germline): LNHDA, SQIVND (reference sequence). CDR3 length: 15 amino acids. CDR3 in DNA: TGTGCCAGTAGTATAATAGCTCATAGCAATCAGCCCCAGCATTTT. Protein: CASSIIAHSNQPQHF.

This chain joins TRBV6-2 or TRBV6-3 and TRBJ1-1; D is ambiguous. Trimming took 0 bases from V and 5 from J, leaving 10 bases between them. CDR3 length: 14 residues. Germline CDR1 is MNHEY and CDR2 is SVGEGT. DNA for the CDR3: TGTGCCAGCAGTTACTCGATGGGGATGACTGAAGCTTTCTTT. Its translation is CASSYSMGMTEAFF.

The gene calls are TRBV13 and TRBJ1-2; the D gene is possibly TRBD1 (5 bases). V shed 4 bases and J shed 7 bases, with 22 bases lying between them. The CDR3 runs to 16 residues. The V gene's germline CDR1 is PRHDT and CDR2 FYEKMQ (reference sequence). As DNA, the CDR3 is TGTGCCAGCAGCTCAACCCCCCAGGGAGGCTCGCTTGGCTACACCTTC. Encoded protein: CASSSTPQGGSLGYTF.

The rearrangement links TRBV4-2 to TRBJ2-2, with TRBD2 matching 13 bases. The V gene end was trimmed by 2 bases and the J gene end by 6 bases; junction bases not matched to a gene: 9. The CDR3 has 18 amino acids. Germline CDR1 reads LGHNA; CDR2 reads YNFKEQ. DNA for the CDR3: TGTGCCAGCAGCCAACATGGACTAGCGGGAGACTTGGCCGGGGAGCTGTTTTTT. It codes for CASSQHGLAGDLAGELFF.

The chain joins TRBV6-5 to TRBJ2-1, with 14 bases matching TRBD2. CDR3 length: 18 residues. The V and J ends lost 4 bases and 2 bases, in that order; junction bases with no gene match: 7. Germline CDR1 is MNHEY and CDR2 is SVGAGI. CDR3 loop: CASSSPGLAGVAYNEQFF. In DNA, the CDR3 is TGTGCCAGCAGTTCCCCGGGACTAGCGGGGGTTGCCTACAATGAGCAGTTCTTC.

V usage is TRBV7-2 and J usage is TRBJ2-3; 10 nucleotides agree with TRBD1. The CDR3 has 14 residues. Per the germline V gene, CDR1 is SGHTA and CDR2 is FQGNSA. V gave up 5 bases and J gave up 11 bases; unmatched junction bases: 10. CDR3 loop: CASSPRDRGPRQYF. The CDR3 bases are TGTGCCAGCAGCCCCCGGGACAGGGGACCGCGGCAGTATTTT.

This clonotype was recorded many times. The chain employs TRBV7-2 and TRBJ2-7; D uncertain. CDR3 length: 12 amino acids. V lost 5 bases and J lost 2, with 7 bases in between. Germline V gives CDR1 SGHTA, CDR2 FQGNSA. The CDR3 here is CASSPDPYEQYF. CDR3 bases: TGTGCCAGCAGCCCGGACCCCTACGAGCAGTACTTC.

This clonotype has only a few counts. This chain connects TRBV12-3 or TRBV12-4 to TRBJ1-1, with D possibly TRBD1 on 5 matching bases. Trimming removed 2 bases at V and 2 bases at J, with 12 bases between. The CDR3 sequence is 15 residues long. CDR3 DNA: TGTGCCAGCAGTTTACCTCGGGACCGCAACACTGAAGCTTTCTTT. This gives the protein CASSLPRDRNTEAFF.

The CDR3 bases are TGTGCCAGCAGCTTAGATCTTCAAGGGGTTGGCACTGAAGCTTTCTTT. Its translation is CASSLDLQGVGTEAFF. This chain links TRBV11-2 with TRBJ1-1; the D gene is possibly TRBD1 (5 bases). The CDR3 has 16 residues. The V gene lost 0 bases and the J gene lost 4 bases, with 15 bases spanning the gap. CDR1 is SGHAT, CDR2 FQNNGV, per germline.